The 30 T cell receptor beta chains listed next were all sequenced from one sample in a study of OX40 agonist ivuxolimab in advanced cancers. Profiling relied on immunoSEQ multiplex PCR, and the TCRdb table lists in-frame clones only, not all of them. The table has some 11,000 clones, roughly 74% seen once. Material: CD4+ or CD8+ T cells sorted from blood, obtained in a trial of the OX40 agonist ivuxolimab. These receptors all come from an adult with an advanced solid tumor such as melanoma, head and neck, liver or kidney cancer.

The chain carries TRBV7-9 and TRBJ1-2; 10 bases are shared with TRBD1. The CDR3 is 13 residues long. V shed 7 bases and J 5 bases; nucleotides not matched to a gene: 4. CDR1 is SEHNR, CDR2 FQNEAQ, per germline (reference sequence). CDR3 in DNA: TGTGCCAGCACCTGGACAGGGGGGTATGGCTACACCTTC. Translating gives CASTWTGGYGYTF.

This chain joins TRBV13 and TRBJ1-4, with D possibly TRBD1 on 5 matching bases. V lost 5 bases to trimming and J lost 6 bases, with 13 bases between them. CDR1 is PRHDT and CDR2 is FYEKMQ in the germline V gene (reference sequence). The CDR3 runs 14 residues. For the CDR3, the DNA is TGTGCCAGCAGCCCCGGACACCAGGATGAAAAACTGTTTTTT. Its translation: CASSPGHQDEKLFF.

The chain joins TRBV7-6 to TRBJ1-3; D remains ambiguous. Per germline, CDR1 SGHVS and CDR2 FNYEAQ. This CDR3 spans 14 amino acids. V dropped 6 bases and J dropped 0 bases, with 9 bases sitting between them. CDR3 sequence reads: CASRPENSGNTIYF. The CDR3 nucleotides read TGTGCCAGCAGGCCAGAGAACTCTGGAAACACCATATATTTT.

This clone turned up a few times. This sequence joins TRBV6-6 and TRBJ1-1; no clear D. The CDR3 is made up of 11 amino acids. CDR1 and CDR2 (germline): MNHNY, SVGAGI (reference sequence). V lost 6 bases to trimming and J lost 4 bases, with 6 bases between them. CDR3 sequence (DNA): TGTGCCAGCAGGGCCCTCACTGAAGCTTTCTTT. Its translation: CASRALTEAFF.

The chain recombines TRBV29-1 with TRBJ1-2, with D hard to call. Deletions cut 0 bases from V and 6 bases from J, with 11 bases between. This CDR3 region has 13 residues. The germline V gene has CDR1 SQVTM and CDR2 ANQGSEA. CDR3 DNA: TGCAGCGTTGAAGAAAAAGAAAGCAATGGCTACACCTTC. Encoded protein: CSVEEKESNGYTF.

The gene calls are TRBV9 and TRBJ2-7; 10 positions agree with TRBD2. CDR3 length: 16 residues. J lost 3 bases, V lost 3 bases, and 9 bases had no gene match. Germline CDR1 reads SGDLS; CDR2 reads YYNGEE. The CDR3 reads CASSASLGLADYEQYF. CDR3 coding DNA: TGTGCCAGCAGCGCCTCACTCGGACTAGCGGACTACGAGCAGTACTTC.

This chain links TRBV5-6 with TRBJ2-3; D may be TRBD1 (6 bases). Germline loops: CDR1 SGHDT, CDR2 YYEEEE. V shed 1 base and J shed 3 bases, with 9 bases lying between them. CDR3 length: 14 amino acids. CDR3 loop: CASSLNTGTDTQYF. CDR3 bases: TGTGCCAGCAGCTTGAATACAGGGACAGATACGCAGTATTTT. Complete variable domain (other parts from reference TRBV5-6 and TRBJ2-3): DAGVTQSPTHLIKTRGQQVTLRCSPKSGHDTVSWYQQALGQGPQFIFQYYEEEERQRGNFPDRFSGHQFPNYSSELNVNALLLGDSALYLCASSLNTGTDTQYFGPGTRLTVL.

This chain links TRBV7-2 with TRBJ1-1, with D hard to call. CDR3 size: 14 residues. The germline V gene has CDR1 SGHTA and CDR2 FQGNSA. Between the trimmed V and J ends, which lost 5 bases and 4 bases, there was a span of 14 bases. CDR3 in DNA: TGTGCCAGCAGCCCCTTCGCGGTTGGCACTGAAGCTTTCTTT. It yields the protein CASSPFAVGTEAFF.

The CDR3 coding sequence is TGTGCCACCAGCAGAGAAGGGTATAGGAGCACAGATACGCAGTATTTT. As protein: CATSREGYRSTDTQYF. V gene TRBV15 combines with J gene TRBJ2-3; D is undetermined. In germline, CDR1 is LNHNV, CDR2 YYDKDF (reference sequence). Trimming stripped 0 bases from V and 0 bases from J, with 10 bases between. The CDR3 spans 16 residues.

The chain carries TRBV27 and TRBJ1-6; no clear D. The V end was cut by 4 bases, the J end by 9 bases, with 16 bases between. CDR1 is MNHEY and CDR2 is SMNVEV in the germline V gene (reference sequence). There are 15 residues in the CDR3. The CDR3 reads CASSYISDRGSPLHF. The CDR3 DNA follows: TGTGCCAGCAGTTATATCTCCGACCGGGGTTCACCCCTCCACTTT.

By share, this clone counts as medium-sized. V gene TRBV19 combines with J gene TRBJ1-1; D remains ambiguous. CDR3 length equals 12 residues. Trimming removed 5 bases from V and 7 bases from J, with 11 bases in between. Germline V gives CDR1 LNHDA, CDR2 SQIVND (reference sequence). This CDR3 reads CASSPGVSEAFF. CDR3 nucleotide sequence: TGTGCCAGTAGTCCCGGCGTCAGTGAAGCTTTCTTT.

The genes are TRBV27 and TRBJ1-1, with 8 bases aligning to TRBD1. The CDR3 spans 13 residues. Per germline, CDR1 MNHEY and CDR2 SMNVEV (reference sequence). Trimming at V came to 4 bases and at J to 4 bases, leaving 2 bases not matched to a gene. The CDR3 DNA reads TGTGCCAGCAGTTACAGGGGGGTCACTGAAGCTTTCTTT. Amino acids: CASSYRGVTEAFF.

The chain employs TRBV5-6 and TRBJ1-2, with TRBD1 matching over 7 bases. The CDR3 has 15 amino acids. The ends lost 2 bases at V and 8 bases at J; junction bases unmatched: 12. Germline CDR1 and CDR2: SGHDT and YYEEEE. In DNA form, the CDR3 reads TGTGCCAGCAGCTTCCCCTTAGGGACAGCCCGAGGCTACACCTTC. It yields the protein CASSFPLGTARGYTF.

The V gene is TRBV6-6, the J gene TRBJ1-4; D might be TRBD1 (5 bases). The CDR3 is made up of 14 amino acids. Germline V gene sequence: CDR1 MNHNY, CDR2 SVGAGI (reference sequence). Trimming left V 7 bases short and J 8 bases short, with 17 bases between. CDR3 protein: CASTLGPRDEKLFF. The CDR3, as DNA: TGTGCCAGCACCTTGGGACCAAGGGACGAAAAACTGTTTTTT.

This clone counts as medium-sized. CDR3 protein: CASRVNFDTEAFF. As DNA, the CDR3 is TGTGCCAGCAGGGTTAACTTCGACACTGAAGCTTTCTTT. This chain joins TRBV6-4 and TRBJ1-1; the D is unclear. Trimming removed 6 bases at V and 3 bases at J, with 11 bases between. Germline loops: CDR1 MRHNA, CDR2 SNTAGT. The CDR3 covers 13 residues.

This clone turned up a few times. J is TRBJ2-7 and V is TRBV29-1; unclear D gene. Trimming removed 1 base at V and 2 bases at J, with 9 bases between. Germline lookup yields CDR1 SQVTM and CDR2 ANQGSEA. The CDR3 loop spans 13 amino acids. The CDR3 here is CSVEAAEPYEQYF. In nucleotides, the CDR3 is TGCAGCGTTGAAGCGGCAGAGCCCTACGAGCAGTACTTC.

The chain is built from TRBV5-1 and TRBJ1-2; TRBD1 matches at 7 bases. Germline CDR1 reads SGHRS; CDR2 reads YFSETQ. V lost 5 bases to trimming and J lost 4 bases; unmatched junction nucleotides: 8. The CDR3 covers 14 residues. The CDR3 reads CASSHRGGGYGYTF. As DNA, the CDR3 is TGCGCCAGCAGTCACAGGGGCGGCGGCTATGGCTACACCTTC.

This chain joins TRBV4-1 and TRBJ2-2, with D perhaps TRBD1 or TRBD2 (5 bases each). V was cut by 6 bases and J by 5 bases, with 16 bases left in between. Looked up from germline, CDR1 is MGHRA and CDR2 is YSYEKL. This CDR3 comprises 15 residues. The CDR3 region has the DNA TGCGCCAGCAGGGAAACAGGCGGGCCTACCGGGGAGCTGTTTTTT. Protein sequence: CASRETGGPTGELFF.

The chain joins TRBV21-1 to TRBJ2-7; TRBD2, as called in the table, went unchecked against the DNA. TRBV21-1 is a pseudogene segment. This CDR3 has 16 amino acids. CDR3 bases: TGTGCCAGCAGCAAAGGAGAAGCGGGAGGGCCCCACGAGCAGTACTTC. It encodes CASSKGEAGGPHEQYF.

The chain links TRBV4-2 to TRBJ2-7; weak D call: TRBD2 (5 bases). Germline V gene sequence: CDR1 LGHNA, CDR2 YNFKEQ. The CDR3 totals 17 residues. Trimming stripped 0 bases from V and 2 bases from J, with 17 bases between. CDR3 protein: CASSQDRSGGLPYEQYF. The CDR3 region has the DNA TGTGCCAGCAGCCAAGATAGATCGGGCGGGCTCCCCTACGAGCAGTACTTC.

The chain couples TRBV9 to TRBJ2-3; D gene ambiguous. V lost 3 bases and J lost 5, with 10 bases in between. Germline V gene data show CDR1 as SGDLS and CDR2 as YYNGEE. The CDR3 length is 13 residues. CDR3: CASSAEKGDTQYF. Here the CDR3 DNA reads TGTGCCAGCAGCGCAGAGAAGGGAGATACGCAGTATTTT. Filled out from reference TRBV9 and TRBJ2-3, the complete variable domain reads DSGVTQTPKHLITATGQRVTLRCSPRSGDLSVYWYQQSLDQGLQFLIQYYNGEERAKGNILERFSAQQFPDLHSELNLSSLELGDSALYFCASSAEKGDTQYFGPGTRLTVL.

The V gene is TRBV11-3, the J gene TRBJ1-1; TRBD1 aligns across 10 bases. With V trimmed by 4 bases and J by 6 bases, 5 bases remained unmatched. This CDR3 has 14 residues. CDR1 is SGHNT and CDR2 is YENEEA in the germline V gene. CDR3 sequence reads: CASSSGTGVPEAFF. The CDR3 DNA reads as TGTGCCAGCAGCTCCGGGACAGGGGTTCCTGAAGCTTTCTTT.

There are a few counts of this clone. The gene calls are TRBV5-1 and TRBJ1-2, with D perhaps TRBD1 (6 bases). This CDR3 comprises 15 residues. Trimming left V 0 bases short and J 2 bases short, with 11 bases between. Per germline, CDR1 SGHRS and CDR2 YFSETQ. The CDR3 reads CASSLEGGRNYGYTF. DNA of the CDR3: TGCGCCAGCAGCTTGGAGGGGGGCCGAAACTATGGCTACACCTTC.

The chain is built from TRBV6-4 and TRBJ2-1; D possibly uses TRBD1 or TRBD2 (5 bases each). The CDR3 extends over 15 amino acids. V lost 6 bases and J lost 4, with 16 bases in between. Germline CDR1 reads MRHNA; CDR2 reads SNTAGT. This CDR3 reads CASSTYIGAYNEQFF. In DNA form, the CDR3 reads TGTGCCAGCAGCACCTACATCGGGGCATACAATGAGCAGTTCTTC.

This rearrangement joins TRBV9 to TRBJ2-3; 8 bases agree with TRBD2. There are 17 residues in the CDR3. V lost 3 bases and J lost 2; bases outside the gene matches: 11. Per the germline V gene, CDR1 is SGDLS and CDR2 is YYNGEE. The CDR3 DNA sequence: TGTGCCAGCAGCGCTCCCCCGGGACTAGGCGACACAGATACGCAGTATTTT. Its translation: CASSAPPGLGDTDTQYF.

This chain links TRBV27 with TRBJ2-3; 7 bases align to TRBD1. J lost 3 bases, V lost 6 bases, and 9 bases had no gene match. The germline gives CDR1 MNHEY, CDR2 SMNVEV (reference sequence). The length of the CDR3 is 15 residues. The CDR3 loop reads CASSQDRVRTDTQYF. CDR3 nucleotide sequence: TGTGCCAGCAGCCAAGACAGGGTTAGGACAGATACGCAGTATTTT.

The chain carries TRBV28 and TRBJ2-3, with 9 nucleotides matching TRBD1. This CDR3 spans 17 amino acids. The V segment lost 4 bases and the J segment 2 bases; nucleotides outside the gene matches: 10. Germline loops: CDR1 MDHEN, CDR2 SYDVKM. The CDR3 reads CASSSSWGDRDTDTQYF. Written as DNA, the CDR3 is TGTGCCAGCAGTTCCTCATGGGGGGACAGGGACACAGATACGCAGTATTTT.

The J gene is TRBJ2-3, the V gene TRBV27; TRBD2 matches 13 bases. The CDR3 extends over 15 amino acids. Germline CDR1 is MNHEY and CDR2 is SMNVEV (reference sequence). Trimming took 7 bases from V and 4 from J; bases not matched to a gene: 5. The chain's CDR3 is CASTRLAGGADTQYF. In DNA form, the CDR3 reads TGTGCCAGCACCCGACTAGCGGGAGGAGCAGATACGCAGTATTTT.

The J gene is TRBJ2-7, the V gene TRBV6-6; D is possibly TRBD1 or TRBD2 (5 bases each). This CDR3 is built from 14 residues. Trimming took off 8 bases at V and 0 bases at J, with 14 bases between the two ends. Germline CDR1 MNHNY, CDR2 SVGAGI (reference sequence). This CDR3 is CASGGFGSSYEQYF. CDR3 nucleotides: TGTGCCAGCGGGGGATTTGGGAGCTCCTACGAGCAGTACTTC.

The CDR3 DNA reads TGTGCCAGCAGCCGTGGGGCCAGCCTCGAAATCTATGGCTACACCTTC. Protein: CASSRGASLEIYGYTF. The chain is built from TRBV7-2 and TRBJ1-2; D perhaps matches TRBD1 (5 bases). V dropped 5 bases and J dropped 4 bases, with 20 bases sitting between them. The CDR3 runs 16 residues. Germline values: CDR1 SGHTA, CDR2 FQGNSA.